Presented here are 28 T cell receptor beta chains from one specimen sequenced in a study of human T cells and chemical hapten exposure. The time point: pre-sensitization, week 0. Treatment given: therapeutic diphenylcyclopropenone sensitization with weekly scalp DPC. TCRdb processed the RACE reads anew with MiXCR; each CDR3 protein has one entry. Of 180,000 or so distinct CDR3 sequences listed, around 30% are singletons. The sequenced sample was whole blood, obtained in connection with sensitization to the hapten diphenylcyclopropenone (DPC). All receptors derive from a woman in her 30s with alopecia areata. Some clones in this sample may be carry-over from other donors' samples.

In its sample, this clonotype was seen a few times. The chain has TRBV6-1 and TRBJ1-5; no clear D gene. Germline CDR1 reads MNHNS; CDR2 reads SASEGT. The length of the CDR3 is 17 residues. V lost 2 bases and J 1 base, leaving 15 bases between the germline ends. The CDR3, as DNA: TGTGCCAGCAGTGAACGGTCCGTGCCCGGGAGCAATCAGCCCCAGCATTTT. It codes for CASSERSVPGSNQPQHF.

As DNA, the CDR3 is TGCGCCAGCAGCCAAGATAGTGGCAGGGGTTCCACAGATACGCAGTATTTT. It translates to CASSQDSGRGSTDTQYF. J is TRBJ2-3 and V is TRBV4-1; perhaps TRBD1 as D (6 bases). Germline V CDR1 and CDR2: MGHRA, YSYEKL. The CDR3 sequence is 17 residues long. The V end was cut by 0 bases, the J end by 2 bases, with 15 bases between.

The chain links TRBV28 to TRBJ2-7, with TRBD1 identical over 10 bases. The junction had 3 bases not matched to a gene; V was cut back by 7 bases and J by 3 bases. Per the germline V gene, CDR1 is MDHEN and CDR2 is SYDVKM. This CDR3 has 13 residues. CDR3 sequence: CASTRTGGYEQYF. CDR3 sequence (DNA): TGTGCCAGCACCCGGACAGGGGGCTACGAGCAGTACTTC.

The J gene is TRBJ1-6, the V gene TRBV6-5, with TRBD1 as a possible D gene (6 bases). The CDR3 spans 15 residues. Between the trimmed V and J ends, which lost 5 bases and 5 bases, there was a span of 13 bases. Germline V CDR1 and CDR2: MNHEY, SVGAGI. The chain's CDR3 is CASSREGGDNSPLHF. The CDR3 coding sequence is TGTGCCAGCAGTAGGGAGGGGGGCGATAATTCACCCCTCCACTTT.

This clonotype was observed a few times. The chain has TRBV27 and TRBJ2-7; perhaps TRBD1 as D (5 bases). V lost 5 bases and J lost 7, with 15 bases in between. CDR1 and CDR2 (germline): MNHEY, SMNVEV (reference sequence). This CDR3 comprises 13 residues. In nucleotides, the CDR3 is TGTGCCAGCAGTACTTCAGGGATCAGTGAGCAGTACTTC. Translating gives CASSTSGISEQYF.

This clonotype was seen more than once but under ten times. The chain's CDR3 is CASSQAGGRADTQYF. CDR3 coding DNA: TGTGCCAGCAGCCAGGCGGGGGGTCGAGCAGATACGCAGTATTTT. This sequence joins TRBV9 and TRBJ2-3, with 8 bases fitting TRBD2. Germline assignment: CDR1 SGDLS and CDR2 YYNGEE. V shed 4 bases, J shed 4 bases, and the junction held 8 bases outside the gene matches. The CDR3 length is 15 residues.

This clonotype turned up a few times. The V and J genes are TRBV11-3 and TRBJ2-1; D remains ambiguous. This CDR3 comprises 14 residues. Germline CDR1 is SGHNT and CDR2 is YENEEA. V was shortened by 0 bases and J by 2 bases, with 5 bases between the two germline ends. CDR3 bases: TGTGCCAGCAGCTTAGATGGGCCCTACAATGAGCAGTTCTTC. Translating gives CASSLDGPYNEQFF.

In its sample, this clonotype was seen a few times. This chain connects TRBV4-1 to TRBJ2-1; 9 positions match TRBD1. Germline CDR1 is MGHRA and CDR2 is YSYEKL. This CDR3 comprises 15 residues. V was clipped by 6 bases and J by 6 bases; unmatched bases: 9. In nucleotides, the CDR3 is TGCGCCAGCAGACCCGGGACAGGGAACATCAATGAGCAGTTCTTC. It is translated as CASRPGTGNINEQFF.

This chain links TRBV6-2 or TRBV6-3 with TRBJ2-1, with 13 bases lining up with TRBD2. Germline lookup yields CDR1 MNHEY and CDR2 SVGEGT. Trimming took 0 bases from V and 8 from J; bases not matched to a gene: 10. The CDR3 has 18 residues. The CDR3 spells CASSYSPPELAGGDEQFF. In DNA form, the CDR3 reads TGTGCCAGCAGTTACTCCCCCCCCGAACTAGCGGGAGGGGATGAGCAGTTCTTC.

The chain employs TRBV21-1 and TRBJ1-1; TRBD1 was called by the table and not checked on the DNA. TRBV21-1 is a pseudogene locus. The CDR3 has 11 amino acids. The CDR3 reads CASSKDRAAFF. The CDR3 DNA is TGTGCCAGCAGCAAAGACAGGGCCGCTTTCTTT.

This clonotype was counted only a few times. Here the CDR3 DNA reads TGCAGTGCTAAAGTAGATGCAGAGACCCAGTACTTC. It codes for CSAKVDAETQYF. The rearrangement joins TRBV20-1 to TRBJ2-5; D not resolved. The V and J ends lost 4 bases and 4 bases respectively, with 10 bases between them. There are 12 residues in the CDR3. Germline loops: CDR1 DFQATT, CDR2 SNEGSKA (reference sequence).

The rearrangement uses TRBV28 and TRBJ1-2; 10 bases agree with TRBD1. The V gene end was trimmed by 5 bases and the J gene end by 5 bases; junction bases not matched to a gene: 5. There are 14 residues in the CDR3. Germline V CDR1 and CDR2: MDHEN, SYDVKM. Written as DNA, the CDR3 is TGTGCCAGCAGTACCCGGACAGGGGGGTATGGCTACACCTTC. The encoded protein is CASSTRTGGYGYTF.

V usage is TRBV29-1 and J usage is TRBJ1-2; D call uncertain. Germline lookup yields CDR1 SQVTM and CDR2 ANQGSEA. V was shortened by 4 bases and J by 4 bases, with 7 bases between the two germline ends. The CDR3 has 11 residues. The CDR3 spells CSVVGPYGYTF. CDR3 DNA: TGCAGCGTTGTGGGCCCCTATGGCTACACCTTC.

This clonotype came up once. The J gene is TRBJ1-4, the V gene TRBV5-1; possibly TRBD1 for D (5 bases). This CDR3 contains 15 residues. The germline V gene encodes CDR1 SGHRS and CDR2 YFSETQ. The V gene lost 5 bases and the J gene lost 6 bases, with 17 bases spanning the gap. CDR3 region: CASRRDVGLDEKLFF. The CDR3 coding sequence is TGCGCCAGCAGAAGGGACGTAGGTCTTGATGAAAAACTGTTTTTT.

This clonotype was detected only a few times. The chain uses TRBV4-3 and TRBJ2-1; 8 bases map to TRBD1. The CDR3 loop spans 14 amino acids. Germline CDR1 is LGHNA and CDR2 is YSLEER. J was trimmed by 6 bases and V by 3 bases; bases with no gene match: 4. The CDR3: CASSHLTGGNEQFF. The DNA of the CDR3 is TGCGCCAGCAGCCACCTAACAGGGGGCAATGAGCAGTTCTTC.

The rearrangement links TRBV5-1 to TRBJ1-2; TRBD1 matches 8 bases. The CDR3 has 13 amino acids. The V gene end was trimmed by 7 bases and the J gene end by 4 bases; junction bases not matched to a gene: 6. The germline V gene encodes CDR1 SGHRS and CDR2 YFSETQ. The CDR3 DNA is TGCGCCAGCGCCCCAGGGGGCACCTATGGCTACACCTTC. Protein: CASAPGGTYGYTF.

This clonotype was picked up a small number of times. The chain recombines TRBV9 with TRBJ2-7, with 7 bases aligning to TRBD1. Germline V gene lookup returns CDR1 SGDLS and CDR2 YYNGEE. CDR3 length: 13 residues. V trimming: 4 bases; J trimming: 3 bases; junction bases outside the gene matches: 4. CDR3 region: CASSKWDSYEQYF. The CDR3 nucleotides read TGTGCCAGCAGCAAATGGGACAGCTACGAGCAGTACTTC.

This clonotype was recorded a few times. The chain links TRBV15 to TRBJ1-5; TRBD1 might be the D (5 bases). The germline V and J ends were trimmed by 3 bases and 3 bases, with 9 bases remaining between them. The CDR3 is made up of 14 amino acids. CDR1 is LNHNV and CDR2 is YYDKDF in the germline V gene (reference sequence). The CDR3 loop reads CATSSRQPNQPQHF. The CDR3 DNA reads as TGTGCCACCAGCAGCAGACAGCCCAATCAGCCCCAGCATTTT.

This clonotype was detected only a few times. The chain links TRBV15 to TRBJ2-2, with D perhaps TRBD2 (5 bases). Germline loops: CDR1 LNHNV, CDR2 YYDKDF (reference sequence). Trimming pared 1 base from V and 0 bases from J, leaving 6 bases between. This CDR3 spans 15 amino acids. For the CDR3, the DNA is TGTGCCACCAGCAGAGGCGGGCCGAACACCGGGGAGCTGTTTTTT. It yields the protein CATSRGGPNTGELFF.

This clonotype was detected a few times. The chain combines TRBV28 with TRBJ1-6, with D hard to call. V dropped 2 bases and J dropped 7 bases, with 0 bases sitting between them. This CDR3 has 11 residues. Germline lookup yields CDR1 MDHEN and CDR2 SYDVKM. This CDR3 reads CASSLNSPLHF. The DNA of the CDR3 is TGTGCCAGCAGTTTAAATTCACCCCTCCACTTT.

V gene TRBV19 combines with J gene TRBJ2-6; no definite D call. Germline V lookup: CDR1 LNHDA, CDR2 SQIVND (reference sequence). V shed 4 bases and J shed 1 base, with 11 bases lying between them. This CDR3 has 16 amino acids. The CDR3 region is CASSTPFRSGANVLTF. The CDR3 DNA follows: TGTGCCAGTAGTACCCCTTTTCGGTCTGGGGCCAACGTCCTGACTTTC. Filled out from reference TRBV19 and TRBJ2-6, the complete variable domain reads DGGITQSPKYLFRKEGQNVTLSCEQNLNHDAMYWYRQDPGQGLRLIYYSQIVNDFQKGDIAEGYSVSREKKESFPLTVTSAQKNPTAFYLCASSTPFRSGANVLTFGAGSRLTVL.

The J gene is TRBJ2-5, the V gene TRBV4-2, with TRBD1 as a possible D gene (5 bases). Trimming left V 1 base short and J 1 base short, with 10 bases between. The CDR3 has 15 amino acids. The V gene's germline CDR1 is LGHNA and CDR2 YNFKEQ. Written as DNA, the CDR3 is TGTGCCAGCAGCCAAGTGTGGACATTCCAAGAGACCCAGTACTTC. Translated, it gives CASSQVWTFQETQYF.

The V call is TRBV29-1, the J call TRBJ2-1, with 8 bases aligning to TRBD1. The germline V gene has CDR1 SQVTM and CDR2 ANQGSEA. J lost 3 bases, V lost 4 bases, and 5 bases had no gene match. The CDR3 sequence is 14 residues long. CDR3 DNA sequence: TGCAGCGTTGCCCCCGGACAGGGCTACAATGAGCAGTTCTTC. This sequence encodes CSVAPGQGYNEQFF.

This chain uses TRBV19 with TRBJ2-5, with TRBD2 as a possible D gene (5 bases). This CDR3 has 14 residues. V was trimmed by 3 bases and J by 5 bases, leaving 13 bases between them. Germline V gene lookup returns CDR1 LNHDA and CDR2 SQIVND (reference sequence). The CDR3 sequence is CASSIQEGRETQYF. CDR3 DNA: TGTGCCAGTAGTATTCAAGAGGGCCGGGAGACCCAGTACTTC. The complete variable domain, with remaining parts taken from reference TRBV19 and TRBJ2-5, reads DGGITQSPKYLFRKEGQNVTLSCEQNLNHDAMYWYRQDPGQGLRLIYYSQIVNDFQKGDIAEGYSVSREKKESFPLTVTSAQKNPTAFYLCASSIQEGRETQYFGPGTRLLVL.

The rearrangement links TRBV10-3 to TRBJ2-1; TRBD2 matches 9 bases. This CDR3 region has 15 residues. Germline CDR1 and CDR2: ENHRY and SYGVKD. The V and J ends lost 8 bases and 3 bases, in that order; junction bases with no gene match: 8. DNA for the CDR3: TGTGCCATCTCCGGCGGGGGGGTGAGCTACAATGAGCAGTTCTTC. It is translated as CAISGGGVSYNEQFF.

This clonotype was recorded a few times. V gene TRBV6-5 combines with J gene TRBJ2-1; D is unresolved. The CDR3 has 11 amino acids. Trimming removed 5 bases from V and 13 bases from J, with 12 bases in between. Germline V gene data show CDR1 as MNHEY and CDR2 as SVGAGI. The CDR3 DNA is TGTGCCAGCAGTGACCGCTCTACCCAGTTCTTC. This sequence encodes CASSDRSTQFF.

The V call is TRBV4-1, the J call TRBJ2-1, with 8 bases that match TRBD2. V lost 3 bases and J lost 0; bases outside the gene matches: 10. Looked up from germline, CDR1 is MGHRA and CDR2 is YSYEKL. The CDR3 covers 18 residues. CDR3 sequence (DNA): TGCGCCAGCAGCCAGTCAGTGACGGGACTAGGCTCCTACAATGAGCAGTTCTTC. Its protein is CASSQSVTGLGSYNEQFF.

This clonotype was seen a few times. The chain has TRBV29-1 and TRBJ1-1; D is perhaps TRBD1 (6 bases). CDR1 is SQVTM and CDR2 is ANQGSEA in the germline V gene. V shed 6 bases and J shed 0 bases, with 11 bases lying between them. This CDR3 comprises 13 residues. The CDR3 DNA reads TGCAGCGTCGCGGACAGTATGAACACTGAAGCTTTCTTT. It specifies CSVADSMNTEAFF.